These 18 T cell receptor beta chains share one sample of origin, sequenced in a study of shared clonotypes between healthy human individuals. Here immunoSEQ multiplex PCR was the method, and the copy in TCRdb shows in-frame clones only, minus some. Counted here are some 1,900,000 clones, less than 95% occurring once; the ten biggest clones make up approximately 1%. Only CD45RO-negative cells positively selected for CCR7 counted as naive CD8 cells, so terminally differentiated effector memory CD45RA+ cells were excluded. The specimen was naive CD8+ T cells sorted from blood. The receptors shown here come from a man younger than 35 in good health.

The chain is built from TRBV19 and TRBJ1-5; TRBD1 might be the D (6 bases). CDR3 length: 16 amino acids. V gave up 7 bases and J gave up 3 bases, with 19 bases separating them. CDR1 is LNHDA, CDR2 SQIVND, per germline (reference sequence). The CDR3 nucleotides are TGTGCCAGTACCCCCTTTACAGGGCAGGACAATCAGCCCCAGCATTTT. The encoded protein is CASTPFTGQDNQPQHF.

J is TRBJ2-3 and V is TRBV6-5; either TRBD1 or TRBD2 may supply D (5 bases each). V lost 0 bases to trimming and J lost 4 bases, with 8 bases between them. The CDR3 spans 14 residues. Germline CDR1 reads MNHEY; CDR2 reads SVGAGI. In DNA form, the CDR3 reads TGTGCCAGCAGTTACTCGGGGGAGCCAGATACGCAGTATTTT. It specifies CASSYSGEPDTQYF.

This rearrangement joins TRBV25-1 to TRBJ1-2, with unresolved D. Germline V gene sequence: CDR1 MGHDK, CDR2 SYGVNS. CDR3 length: 14 amino acids. Trimming removed 3 bases from V and 0 bases from J, with 8 bases in between. DNA of the CDR3: TGTGCCAGCAGTGAGACACCGGCTAACTATGGCTACACCTTC. It encodes CASSETPANYGYTF.

This clone has just one count. In the same sample, other DNA sequences code for this CDR3. The chain combines TRBV27 with TRBJ2-1; D may correspond to TRBD1 or TRBD2 (5 bases each). V lost 3 bases to trimming and J lost 4 bases, with 7 bases between them. This CDR3 region has 13 residues. Germline CDR1 is MNHEY and CDR2 is SMNVEV (reference sequence). Here the CDR3 reads CASSLRGYNEQFF. The CDR3 DNA reads TGTGCCAGCAGTTTGAGGGGATACAATGAGCAGTTCTTC.

This chain connects TRBV9 to TRBJ1-1; 10 bases are a match to TRBD1. The CDR3 length is 16 residues. V was pared by 3 bases and J by 3 bases, with 8 bases of the junction left unmatched. Per germline, CDR1 SGDLS and CDR2 YYNGEE. The CDR3 DNA reads as TGTGCCAGCAGCGCCAATCCCGGGACAGGGGACACTGAAGCTTTCTTT. This sequence encodes CASSANPGTGDTEAFF.

J is TRBJ2-3 and V is TRBV4-2, with 9 bases matching TRBD2. The CDR3 length is 17 residues. The trim removed 0 bases at V and 2 bases at J, leaving 6 bases unmatched. CDR1 is LGHNA, CDR2 YNFKEQ, per germline. The chain's CDR3 is CASSQDSLAGFTDTQYF. The CDR3 DNA reads TGTGCCAGCAGCCAAGATAGCCTAGCGGGGTTCACAGATACGCAGTATTTT.

This clone came up once. The V call is TRBV4-3, the J call TRBJ1-1; the D is unclear. V lost 4 bases and J lost 0, with 6 bases in between. The CDR3 spans 13 residues. Germline V CDR1 and CDR2: LGHNA, YSLEER. The CDR3 nucleotides read TGCGCCAGCAGCCGCCTAATGAACACTGAAGCTTTCTTT. Translating gives CASSRLMNTEAFF.

This chain uses TRBV9 with TRBJ2-7, with D unclear. The CDR3 is made up of 13 amino acids. The germline V and J ends were trimmed by 4 bases and 1 base, with 9 bases remaining between them. Germline V gene lookup returns CDR1 SGDLS and CDR2 YYNGEE. The CDR3 nucleotides read TGTGCCAGCAGCACCGACGGTTCCTACGAGCAGTACTTC. This translates into CASSTDGSYEQYF.

V is TRBV28 and J is TRBJ2-1; 9 bases are shared with TRBD2. Per the germline V gene, CDR1 is MDHEN and CDR2 is SYDVKM. Germline trimming cut 7 bases from V and 6 bases from J; bases unmatched to any gene: 13. This CDR3 has 16 amino acids. CDR3 bases: TGTGCCAGCACCCTAAAGGTAGGGCGGGAGGGCAATGAGCAGTTCTTC. It translates to CASTLKVGREGNEQFF.

This clone occurred once. Different DNA sequences within this sample yield the same CDR3. The rearrangement uses TRBV7-9 and TRBJ2-5; tentatively, D is TRBD1 or TRBD2 (5 bases each). Germline CDR1 reads SEHNR; CDR2 reads FQNEAQ (reference sequence). The CDR3 runs 13 residues. V shed 5 bases and J shed 3 bases, with 10 bases lying between them. The CDR3 region is CASSLGTEETQYF. In DNA form, the CDR3 reads TGTGCCAGCAGCCTCGGGACCGAAGAGACCCAGTACTTC.

The rearrangement joins TRBV7-9 to TRBJ1-2; D is possibly TRBD1 (6 bases). This CDR3 contains 13 residues. Trimming stripped 1 base from V and 6 bases from J, with 9 bases between. The germline V gene has CDR1 SEHNR and CDR2 FQNEAQ (reference sequence). The CDR3 DNA follows: TGTGCCAGCAGCTTAGGGGCAGGGGATGGCTACACCTTC. Amino acids: CASSLGAGDGYTF.

This sequence joins TRBV9 and TRBJ2-3; 7 positions match TRBD2. Germline V gene data show CDR1 as SGDLS and CDR2 as YYNGEE. CDR3 length: 16 amino acids. Losses at the gene ends were 3 bases for V and 4 bases for J; bases not matched to a gene: 11. DNA for the CDR3: TGTGCCAGCAGCGCATTCGCGGGAGTTGGCGCAGATACGCAGTATTTT. Residues: CASSAFAGVGADTQYF.

The rearrangement links TRBV7-3 to TRBJ1-1, with TRBD1 as a possible D gene (5 bases). The CDR3 has 14 residues. Trimming removed 5 bases at V and 1 base at J, with 11 bases between. The germline gives CDR1 SGHTA, CDR2 FQGTGA. The CDR3 loop reads CASSPAGGNTEAFF. The CDR3 bases are TGTGCCAGCAGCCCTGCGGGGGGGAACACTGAAGCTTTCTTT.

J is TRBJ2-1 and V is TRBV27; 8 bases map to TRBD2. Germline assignment: CDR1 MNHEY and CDR2 SMNVEV (reference sequence). CDR3 size: 15 residues. The V and J ends lost 6 bases and 0 bases, in that order; junction bases with no gene match: 4. CDR3 nucleotide sequence: TGTGCCAGCAGACCCGGGACTAGCTCCTACAATGAGCAGTTCTTC. Its translation is CASRPGTSSYNEQFF.

The gene calls are TRBV6-6 and TRBJ1-2; a possible D gene is TRBD1 (5 bases). Trimming took off 7 bases at V and 6 bases at J, with 21 bases between the two ends. The CDR3 has 15 residues. Germline CDR1 MNHNY, CDR2 SVGAGI (reference sequence). The CDR3 sequence is CASTIPRDGNDGYTF. The CDR3 nucleotides are TGTGCCAGCACCATCCCTCGGGACGGGAACGATGGCTACACCTTC.

The CDR3 DNA reads TGTGCCAGCAGCTCAAACTTAGGGACATACACCGGGGAGCTGTTTTTT. It translates to CASSSNLGTYTGELFF. The genes are TRBV7-2 and TRBJ2-2; a possible D gene is TRBD1 (6 bases). The CDR3 runs 16 residues. Trimming left V 4 bases short and J 3 bases short, with 15 bases between. Germline V gives CDR1 SGHTA, CDR2 FQGNSA.

The chain employs TRBV15 and TRBJ2-7; 9 bases map to TRBD2. The ends lost 0 bases at V and 3 bases at J; junction bases unmatched: 3. Germline values: CDR1 LNHNV, CDR2 YYDKDF (reference sequence). The CDR3 loop spans 15 amino acids. The CDR3 DNA is TGTGCCACCAGCAGAGATGCGACTAGCGGCTACGAGCAGTACTTC. Its translation is CATSRDATSGYEQYF.

This chain uses TRBV7-2 with TRBJ1-4; 12 nucleotides line up with TRBD1. Germline V gives CDR1 SGHTA, CDR2 FQGNSA. The CDR3 runs to 17 residues. Germline trimming cut 3 bases from V and 6 bases from J; bases unmatched to any gene: 8. The CDR3 protein is CASSFLPGQGADEKLFF. The CDR3 DNA sequence: TGTGCCAGCAGCTTTCTACCGGGACAGGGGGCAGATGAAAAACTGTTTTTT.